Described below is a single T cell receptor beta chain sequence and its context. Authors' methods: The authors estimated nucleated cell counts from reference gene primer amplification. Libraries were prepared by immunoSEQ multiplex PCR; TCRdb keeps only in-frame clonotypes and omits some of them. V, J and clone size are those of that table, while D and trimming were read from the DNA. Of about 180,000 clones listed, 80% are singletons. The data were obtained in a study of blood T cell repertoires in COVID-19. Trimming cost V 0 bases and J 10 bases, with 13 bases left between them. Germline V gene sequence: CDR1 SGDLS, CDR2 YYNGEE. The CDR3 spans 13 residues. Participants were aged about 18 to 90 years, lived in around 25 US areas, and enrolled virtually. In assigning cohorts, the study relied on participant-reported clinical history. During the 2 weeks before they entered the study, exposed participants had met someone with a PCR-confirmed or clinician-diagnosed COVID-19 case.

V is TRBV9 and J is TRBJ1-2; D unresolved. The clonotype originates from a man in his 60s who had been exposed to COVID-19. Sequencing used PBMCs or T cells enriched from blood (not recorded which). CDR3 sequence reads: CASSVGGSEDYTF. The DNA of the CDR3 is TGTGCCAGCAGCGTAGGAGGATCCGAGGACTACACCTTC.